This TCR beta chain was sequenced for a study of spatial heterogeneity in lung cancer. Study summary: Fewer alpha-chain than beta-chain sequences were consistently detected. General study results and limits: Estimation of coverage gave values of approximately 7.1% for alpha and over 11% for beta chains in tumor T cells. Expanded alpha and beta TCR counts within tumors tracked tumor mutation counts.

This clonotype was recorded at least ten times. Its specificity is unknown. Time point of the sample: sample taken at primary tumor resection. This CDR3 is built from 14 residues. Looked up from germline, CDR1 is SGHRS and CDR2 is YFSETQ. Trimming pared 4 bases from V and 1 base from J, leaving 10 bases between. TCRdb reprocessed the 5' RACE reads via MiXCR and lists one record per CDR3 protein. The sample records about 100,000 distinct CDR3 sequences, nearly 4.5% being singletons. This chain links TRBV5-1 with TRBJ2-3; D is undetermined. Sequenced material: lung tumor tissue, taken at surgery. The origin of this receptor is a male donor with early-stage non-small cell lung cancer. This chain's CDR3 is CASSLSSGTDTQYF. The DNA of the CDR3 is TGCGCCAGCAGCCTCTCCTCGGGCACAGATACGCAGTATTTT.